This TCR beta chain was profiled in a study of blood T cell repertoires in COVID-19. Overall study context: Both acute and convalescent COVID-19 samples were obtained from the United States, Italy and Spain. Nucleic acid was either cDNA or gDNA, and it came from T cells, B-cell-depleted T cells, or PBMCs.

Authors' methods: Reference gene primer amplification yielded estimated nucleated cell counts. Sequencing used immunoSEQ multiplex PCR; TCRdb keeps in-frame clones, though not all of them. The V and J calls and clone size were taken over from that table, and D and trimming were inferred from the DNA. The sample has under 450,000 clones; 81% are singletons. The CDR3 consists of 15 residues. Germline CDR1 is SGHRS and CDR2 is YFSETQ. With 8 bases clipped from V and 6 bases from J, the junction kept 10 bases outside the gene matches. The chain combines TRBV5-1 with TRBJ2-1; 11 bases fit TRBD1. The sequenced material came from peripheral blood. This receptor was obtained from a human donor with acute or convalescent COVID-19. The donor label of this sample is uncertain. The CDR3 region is CASRSGTGGFNEQFF. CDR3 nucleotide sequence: TGCGCCAGTAGGTCGGGGACAGGGGGATTCAATGAGCAGTTCTTC. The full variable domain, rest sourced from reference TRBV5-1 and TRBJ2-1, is KAGVTQTPRYLIKTRGQQVTLSCSPISGHRSVSWYQQTPGQGLQFLFEYFSETQRNKGNFPGRFSGRQFSNSRSEMNVSTLELGDSALYLCASRSGTGGFNEQFFGPGTRLTVL.